This T cell receptor beta chain emerged from a study of blood T cell repertoires in COVID-19. At the level of the study: Both acute and convalescent COVID-19 samples were obtained from the United States, Italy and Spain.

Libraries were prepared by immunoSEQ multiplex PCR; TCRdb keeps only in-frame clonotypes and omits some of them. This table has some 130,000 clones, around 73% appearing once. Germline V gene data show CDR1 as SGDLS and CDR2 as YYNGEE. Trimming left V 3 bases short and J 0 bases short, with 16 bases between. The CDR3 consists of 17 residues. Sequenced input: peripheral blood. The V and J genes are TRBV9 and TRBJ2-4; D may be TRBD2 (5 bases). The TCR originated in a man between 60 and 75 years old who had recovered from COVID-19. For the CDR3, the DNA is TGTGCCAGCAGCGACGAAACTGCCGGACTAGCCAAAAACATTCAGTACTTC. Protein product: CASSDETAGLAKNIQYF. The whole variable domain, filled in from reference TRBV9 and TRBJ2-4, reads DSGVTQTPKHLITATGQRVTLRCSPRSGDLSVYWYQQSLDQGLQFLIQYYNGEERAKGNILERFSAQQFPDLHSELNLSSLELGDSALYFCASSDETAGLAKNIQYFGAGTRLSVL.